This TCR beta chain was found in a study of shared clonotypes between healthy human individuals. Both CD45RO+ cells and CCR7-negative CD45RA+ TemRA cells were combined to make up CD8 memory. Libraries were prepared by immunoSEQ multiplex PCR; TCRdb keeps only in-frame clonotypes and omits some of them. The sample consists of about 110,000 clones, 55% to 80% of them appearing once. The origin of this receptor is a woman in her twenties or thirties in good health. The sample was memory CD8+ T cells sorted from blood. Described subset: CD45RO+ cells pooled with CCR7-negative TemRA cells.

The CDR3 sequence is CASSESDRSSTDTQYF. CDR3 nucleotides: TGTGCCAGCAGTGAGTCTGACAGGAGCAGCACAGATACGCAGTATTTT. The rearrangement joins TRBV25-1 to TRBJ2-3, with D maybe TRBD1 (6 bases). Deletions cut 3 bases from V and 0 bases from J, with 13 bases between. The CDR3 runs 16 residues. Germline CDR1 reads MGHDK; CDR2 reads SYGVNS. Complete variable domain (other parts from reference TRBV25-1 and TRBJ2-3): EADIYQTPRYLVIGTGKKITLECSQTMGHDKMYWYQQDPGMELHLIHYSYGVNSTEKGDLSSESTVSRIRTEHFPLTLESARPSHTSQYLCASSESDRSSTDTQYFGPGTRLTVL.